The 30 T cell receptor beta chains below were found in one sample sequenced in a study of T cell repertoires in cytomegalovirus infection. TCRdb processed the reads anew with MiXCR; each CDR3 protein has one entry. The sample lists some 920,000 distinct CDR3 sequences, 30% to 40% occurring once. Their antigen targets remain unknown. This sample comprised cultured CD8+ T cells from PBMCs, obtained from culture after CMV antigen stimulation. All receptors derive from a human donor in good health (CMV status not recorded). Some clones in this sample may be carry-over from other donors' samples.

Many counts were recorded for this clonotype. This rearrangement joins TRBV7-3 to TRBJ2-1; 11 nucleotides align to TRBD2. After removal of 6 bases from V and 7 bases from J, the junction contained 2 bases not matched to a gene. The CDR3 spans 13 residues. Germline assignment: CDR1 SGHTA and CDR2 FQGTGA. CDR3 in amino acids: CASSTSGGNEQFF. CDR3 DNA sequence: TGTGCCAGCAGTACTAGCGGGGGAAATGAGCAGTTCTTC.

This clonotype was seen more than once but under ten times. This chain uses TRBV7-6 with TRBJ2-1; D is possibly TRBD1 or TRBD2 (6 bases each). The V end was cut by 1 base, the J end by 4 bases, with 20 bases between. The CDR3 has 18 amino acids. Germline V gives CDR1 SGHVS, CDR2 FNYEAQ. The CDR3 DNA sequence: TGTGCCAGCAGCTTAGGGACTATCGGGGGCCCGGGATACAATGAGCAGTTCTTC. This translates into CASSLGTIGGPGYNEQFF.

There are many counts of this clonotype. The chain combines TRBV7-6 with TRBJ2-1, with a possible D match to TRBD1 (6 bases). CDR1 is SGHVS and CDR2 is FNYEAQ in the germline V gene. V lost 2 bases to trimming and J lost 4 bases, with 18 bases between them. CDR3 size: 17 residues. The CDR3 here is CASSLRRTERAYNEQFF. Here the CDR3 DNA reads TGTGCCAGCAGCTTACGCAGGACAGAACGAGCTTACAATGAGCAGTTCTTC.

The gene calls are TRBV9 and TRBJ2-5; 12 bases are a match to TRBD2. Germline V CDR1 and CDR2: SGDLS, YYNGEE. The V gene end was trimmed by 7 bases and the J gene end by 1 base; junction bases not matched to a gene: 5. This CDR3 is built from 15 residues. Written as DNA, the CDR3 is TGTGCCAGCGCAACTAGCGGGGGGCCCCAAGAGACCCAGTACTTC. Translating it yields CASATSGGPQETQYF.

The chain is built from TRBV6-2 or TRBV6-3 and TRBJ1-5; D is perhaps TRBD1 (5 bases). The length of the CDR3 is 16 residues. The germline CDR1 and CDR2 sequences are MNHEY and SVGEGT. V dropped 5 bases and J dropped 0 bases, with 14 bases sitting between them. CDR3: CASSIPGTYSNQPQHF. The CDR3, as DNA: TGTGCCAGCAGTATCCCAGGGACCTATAGCAATCAGCCCCAGCATTTT.

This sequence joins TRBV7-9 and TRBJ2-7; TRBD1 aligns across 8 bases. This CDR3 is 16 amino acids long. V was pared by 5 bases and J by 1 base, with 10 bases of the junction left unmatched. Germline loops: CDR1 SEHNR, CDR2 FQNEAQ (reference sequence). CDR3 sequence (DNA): TGTGCCAGCAGCGGAGGACAGGGAAGGTCGTCCTACGAGCAGTACTTC. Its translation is CASSGGQGRSSYEQYF.

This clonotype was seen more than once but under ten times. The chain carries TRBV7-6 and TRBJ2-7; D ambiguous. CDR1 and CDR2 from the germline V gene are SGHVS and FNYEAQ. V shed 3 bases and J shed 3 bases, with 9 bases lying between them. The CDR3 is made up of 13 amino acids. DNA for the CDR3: TGTGCCAGCAGCTTGGCGGAATACTACGAGCAGTACGTC. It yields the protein CASSLAEYYEQYV.

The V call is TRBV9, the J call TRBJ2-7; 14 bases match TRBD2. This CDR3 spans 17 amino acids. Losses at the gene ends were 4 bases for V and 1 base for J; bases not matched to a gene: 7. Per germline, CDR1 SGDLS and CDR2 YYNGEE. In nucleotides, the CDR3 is TGTGCCAGCAGCCCATATGGGACTAGCGGGGGATCCTACGAGCAGTACTTC. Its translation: CASSPYGTSGGSYEQYF.

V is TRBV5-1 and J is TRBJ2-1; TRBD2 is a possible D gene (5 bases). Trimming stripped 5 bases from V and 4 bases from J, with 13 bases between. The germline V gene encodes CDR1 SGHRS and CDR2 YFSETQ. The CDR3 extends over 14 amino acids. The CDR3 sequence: CASRDGSLYNEQFF. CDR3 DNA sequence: TGCGCCAGCAGAGATGGGAGTCTATACAATGAGCAGTTCTTC.

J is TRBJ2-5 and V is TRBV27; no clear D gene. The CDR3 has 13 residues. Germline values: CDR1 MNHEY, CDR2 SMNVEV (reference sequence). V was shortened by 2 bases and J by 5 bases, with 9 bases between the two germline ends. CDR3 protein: CASSLIGRETQYF. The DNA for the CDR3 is TGTGCCAGCAGTTTAATTGGAAGGGAGACCCAGTACTTC.

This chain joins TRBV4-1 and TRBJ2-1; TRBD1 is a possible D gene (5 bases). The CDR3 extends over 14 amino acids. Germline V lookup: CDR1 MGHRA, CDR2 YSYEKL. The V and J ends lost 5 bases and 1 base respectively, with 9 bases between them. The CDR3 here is CASSVPGSYNEQFF. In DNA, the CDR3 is TGCGCCAGCAGCGTACCAGGGTCCTACAATGAGCAGTTCTTC.

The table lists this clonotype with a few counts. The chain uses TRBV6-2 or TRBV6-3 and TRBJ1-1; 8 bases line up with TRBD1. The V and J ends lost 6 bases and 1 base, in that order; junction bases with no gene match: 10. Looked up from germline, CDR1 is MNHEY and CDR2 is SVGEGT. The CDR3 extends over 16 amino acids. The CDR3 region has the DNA TGTGCCAGCAGGCTCAGGGGGCTCGGGGAGAACACTGAAGCTTTCTTT. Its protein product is CASRLRGLGENTEAFF.

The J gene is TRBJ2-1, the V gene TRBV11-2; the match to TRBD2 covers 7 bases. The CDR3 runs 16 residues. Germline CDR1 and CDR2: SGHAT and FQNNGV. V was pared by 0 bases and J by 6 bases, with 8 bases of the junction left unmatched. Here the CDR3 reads CASSLERGGARNEQFF. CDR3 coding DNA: TGTGCCAGCAGCTTAGAGAGGGGAGGGGCGCGCAATGAGCAGTTCTTC.

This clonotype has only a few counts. As DNA, the CDR3 is TGTGCCAGCAGTTACTCGATCGCGGGGGCCAACACAGATACGCAGTATTTT. This codes for CASSYSIAGANTDTQYF. The chain links TRBV6-5 to TRBJ2-3; D might be TRBD2 (7 bases). The germline CDR1 and CDR2 sequences are MNHEY and SVGAGI. Trimming removed 0 bases from V and 2 bases from J, with 15 bases in between. This CDR3 spans 17 amino acids.

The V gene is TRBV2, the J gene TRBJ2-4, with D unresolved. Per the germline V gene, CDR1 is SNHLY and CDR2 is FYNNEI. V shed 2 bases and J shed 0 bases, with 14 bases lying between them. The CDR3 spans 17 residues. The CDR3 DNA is TGTGCCAGCAGTGAATTTTCGGGCGGTCTAGCCAAAAACATTCAGTACTTC. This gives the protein CASSEFSGGLAKNIQYF.

CDR3 amino acids: CASSVGWGQNNEQFF. In DNA, the CDR3 is TGTGCCAGCAGCGTAGGTTGGGGCCAGAACAATGAGCAGTTCTTC. The chain employs TRBV9 and TRBJ2-1; D may be TRBD1 (5 bases). The CDR3 runs 15 residues. V was clipped by 0 bases and J by 5 bases, with 12 bases between them. Germline-derived CDR1 and CDR2 are SGDLS and YYNGEE.

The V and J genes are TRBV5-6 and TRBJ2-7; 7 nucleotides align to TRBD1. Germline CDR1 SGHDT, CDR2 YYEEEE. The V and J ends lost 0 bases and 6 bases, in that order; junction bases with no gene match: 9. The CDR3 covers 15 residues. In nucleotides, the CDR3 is TGTGCCAGCAGCTTGGCCGACAGGGTCCCTTTCGAGCAGTACGTC. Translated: CASSLADRVPFEQYV.

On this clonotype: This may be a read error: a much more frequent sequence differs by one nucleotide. The CDR3 region has the DNA TGTGTCAGCAGCTTCCAGGGTACCGGGGAGCTGTTTTTT. Amino acids: CVSSFQGTGELFF. The chain employs TRBV7-9 and TRBJ2-2, with TRBD1 as a possible D gene (5 bases). The CDR3 runs to 13 residues. Germline CDR1 SEHNR, CDR2 FQNEAQ (reference sequence).

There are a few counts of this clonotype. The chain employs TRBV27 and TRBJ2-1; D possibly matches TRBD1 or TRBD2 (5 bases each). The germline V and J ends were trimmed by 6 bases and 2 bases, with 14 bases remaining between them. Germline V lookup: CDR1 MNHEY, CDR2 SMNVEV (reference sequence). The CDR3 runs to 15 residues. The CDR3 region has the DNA TGTGCCAGCAGGACCGGGACGGGTCCCTACAATGAGCAGTTCTTC. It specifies CASRTGTGPYNEQFF.

CDR3 region: CASSERQASYEQYV. CDR3 sequence (DNA): TGTGCCAGCAGTGAGAGGCAGGCCAGCTACGAGCAGTACGTC. This chain uses TRBV6-2 or TRBV6-3 with TRBJ2-7, with no clear D. The germline gives CDR1 MNHEY, CDR2 SVGEGT. V was cut by 5 bases and J by 3 bases, with 14 bases left in between. The CDR3 extends over 14 amino acids.

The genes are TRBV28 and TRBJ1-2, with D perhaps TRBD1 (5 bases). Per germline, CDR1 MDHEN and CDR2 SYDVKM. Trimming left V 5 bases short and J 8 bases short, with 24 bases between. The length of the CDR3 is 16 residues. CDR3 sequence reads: CASSPTGGGWIRGYTF. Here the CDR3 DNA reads TGTGCCAGCAGTCCTACGGGGGGAGGGTGGATTCGAGGCTACACCTTC.

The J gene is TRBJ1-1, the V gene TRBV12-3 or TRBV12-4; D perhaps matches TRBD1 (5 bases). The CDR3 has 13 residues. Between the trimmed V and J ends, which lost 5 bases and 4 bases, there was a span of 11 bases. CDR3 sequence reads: CASSSRGITEAFF. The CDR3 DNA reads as TGTGCCAGCAGTAGTCGGGGGATCACTGAAGCTTTCTTT.

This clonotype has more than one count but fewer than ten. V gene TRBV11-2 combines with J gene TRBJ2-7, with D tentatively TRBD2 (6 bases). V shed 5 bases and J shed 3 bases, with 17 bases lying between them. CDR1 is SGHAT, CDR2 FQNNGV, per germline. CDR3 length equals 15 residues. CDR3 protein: CASSPGRGGGYEQYF. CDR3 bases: TGTGCCAGCAGCCCGGGAAGGGGAGGAGGCTACGAGCAGTACTTC.

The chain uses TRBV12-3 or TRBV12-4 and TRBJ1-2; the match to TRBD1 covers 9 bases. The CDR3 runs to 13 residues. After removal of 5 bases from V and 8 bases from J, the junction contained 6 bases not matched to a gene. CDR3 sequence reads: CASSLTGGPGYTF. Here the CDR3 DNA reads TGTGCCAGCAGTCTCACAGGGGGCCCCGGCTACACCTTC.

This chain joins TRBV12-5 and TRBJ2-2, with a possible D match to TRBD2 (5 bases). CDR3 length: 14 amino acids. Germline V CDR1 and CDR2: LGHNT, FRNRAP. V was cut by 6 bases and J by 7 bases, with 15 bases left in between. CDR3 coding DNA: TGTGCTAGTGGCCCACCGACACGGGGCGGGGAGCTGTTTTTT. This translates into CASGPPTRGGELFF.

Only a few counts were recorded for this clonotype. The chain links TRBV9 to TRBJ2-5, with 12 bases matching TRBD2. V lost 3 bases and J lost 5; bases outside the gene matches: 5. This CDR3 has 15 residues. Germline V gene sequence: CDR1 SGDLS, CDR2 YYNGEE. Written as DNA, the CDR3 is TGTGCCAGCAGCGCTAGCGGGGGGGCCGGGGAGACCCAGTACTTC. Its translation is CASSASGGAGETQYF.

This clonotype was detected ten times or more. CDR3 sequence: CASSLAVGEVIQYF. In DNA form, the CDR3 reads TGTGCCAGCAGCTTAGCCGTGGGGGAGGTCATTCAGTACTTC. V is TRBV7-8 and J is TRBJ2-4; a weak D match, TRBD2 (6 bases). The CDR3 runs 14 residues. Germline CDR1 reads SGHVS; CDR2 reads FQNEAQ. Trimming left V 0 bases short and J 9 bases short, with 12 bases between.

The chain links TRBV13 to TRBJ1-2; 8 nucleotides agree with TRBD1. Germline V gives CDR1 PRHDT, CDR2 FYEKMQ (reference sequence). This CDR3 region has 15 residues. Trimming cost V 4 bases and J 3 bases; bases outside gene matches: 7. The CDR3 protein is CASSSHQGADYGYTF. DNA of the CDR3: TGTGCCAGCAGCTCTCATCAGGGGGCGGACTATGGCTACACCTTC.

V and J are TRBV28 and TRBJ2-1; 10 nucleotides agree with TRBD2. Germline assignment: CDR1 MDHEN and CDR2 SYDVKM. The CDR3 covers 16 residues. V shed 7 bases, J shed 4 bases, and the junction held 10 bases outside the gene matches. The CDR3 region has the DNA TGTGCCAGCATCACGGATTTAGCGGGGGGTTACAATGAGCAGTTCTTC. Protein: CASITDLAGGYNEQFF.

The chain's CDR3 is CASNDRGHEAFF. CDR3 bases: TGTGCCAGTAACGATCGAGGACACGAAGCTTTCTTT. The V gene is TRBV19, the J gene TRBJ1-1; D is possibly TRBD1 (5 bases). The CDR3 is made up of 12 amino acids. Germline V gives CDR1 LNHDA, CDR2 SQIVND (reference sequence). Trimming removed 7 bases from V and 8 bases from J, with 14 bases in between.